A selection of T cell receptor beta chains follows, all from one sample in a study of blood T cell repertoires in COVID-19. The method was immunoSEQ multiplex PCR; TCRdb's version includes in-frame clones alone and lacks a portion of them. The profile covers 400,000 or so clones, with 85% to 90% appearing a single time and 3% taken by the ten largest. Sequencing used peripheral blood. Receptors originate from a human donor in a cohort sampled during active COVID-19. The CDR3 runs from the conserved cysteine through the conserved F or W. The order of the fields is D gene, V gene, clone size, J gene, CDR3 DNA, CDR3 protein. D genes are given only for firm matches. Not every row has a clone size; where given, it reads once, few, many or a size class.

D: TRBD1; V: TRBV19; size: .; J: TRBJ1-1; DNA: TGTGCCAGTAGTACCCCCAGGAGGGCAGGGGGGAACACTGAAGCTTTCTTT; CDR3: CASSTPRRAGGNTEAFF
D: .; V: TRBV24-1; size: .; J: TRBJ1-5; DNA: TGTGCCACCAGTGATTGCAGGAGGCCGCGGAGCAATCAGCCCCAGCATTTT; CDR3: CATSDCRRPRSNQPQHF
D: TRBD1; V: TRBV7-3; size: .; J: TRBJ2-2; DNA: TGTGCCAGCAGCCCGAACAGGGGGCAGAGTGGGACCGGGGAGCTGTTTTTT; CDR3: CASSPNRGQSGTGELFF
D: TRBD1; V: TRBV6-5; size: .; J: TRBJ1-2; DNA: TGTGCCAGCAGACCTACAGGGGGCTATGGCTACACCTTC; CDR3: CASRPTGGYGYTF
D: .; V: TRBV10-3; size: .; J: TRBJ2-1; DNA: TGTGCCACCTACAGGGGGGGACGGGGTGAGCAGTTCTTC; CDR3: CATYRGGRGEQFF
D: TRBD2; V: TRBV7-2; size: .; J: TRBJ2-7; DNA: TGTGCCAGCAGCTCAACTAGCGGGAGGGACGAGCAGTACTTC; CDR3: CASSSTSGRDEQYF
D: TRBD1; V: TRBV7-2; size: .; J: TRBJ2-7; DNA: TGTGCCAGCAGCCGGACAGGTTATTACGAGCAGTACTTC; CDR3: CASSRTGYYEQYF
D: TRBD1; V: TRBV7-9; size: .; J: TRBJ1-2; DNA: TGTGCCAGCAGCCGGGACAGGGTGGATGGCTACACCTTC; CDR3: CASSRDRVDGYTF
D: TRBD2; V: TRBV13; size: .; J: TRBJ2-7; DNA: TGTGCCAGCAGCTTTCGTTCGGGAGGGCGGTGGTACGAGCAGTACTTC; CDR3: CASSFRSGGRWYEQYF
D: TRBD2; V: TRBV30; size: .; J: TRBJ2-1; DNA: TGTGCCTGGCGCGCAGGGCTAGCGGGAATAAATGAGCAGTTCTTC; CDR3: CAWRAGLAGINEQFF
D: TRBD1; V: TRBV6-1; size: .; J: TRBJ2-5; DNA: TGTGCCAGCAGTGAAGGGACAGGGTGGCGAGTAGAGACCCAGTACTTC; CDR3: CASSEGTGWRVETQYF
D: TRBD1; V: TRBV7-8; size: .; J: TRBJ1-3; DNA: TGTGCCAGCAGCCCCCGGGACAGTACCCCTGGAAACACCATATATTTT; CDR3: CASSPRDSTPGNTIYF
D: .; V: TRBV28; size: .; J: TRBJ2-7; DNA: TGTGCCAGCGAGGGATCGGGGGCCTACGAGCAGTACTTC; CDR3: CASEGSGAYEQYF
D: TRBD2; V: TRBV29-1; size: .; J: TRBJ2-7; DNA: TGCAGCGTCGTGCCAGGGCTAGCGGGAGGGGGCTCCTACGAGCAGTACTTC; CDR3: CSVVPGLAGGGSYEQYF
D: .; V: TRBV30; size: .; J: TRBJ2-3; DNA: TGTGCCTGGAGTGTACAAAAAGATACGCAGTATTTT; CDR3: CAWSVQKDTQYF
D: TRBD1; V: TRBV5-1; size: few; J: TRBJ1-1; DNA: TGCGCCAGCAGCGCCCGGGACAGGGGGCTTTATGGGGTTACTGAAGCTTTCTTT; CDR3: CASSARDRGLYGVTEAFF
D: TRBD2; V: TRBV7-3; size: .; J: TRBJ2-1; DNA: TGTGCCAGCAGCCTAAACCCGACTAGCGGTTCCTACAATGAGCAGTTCTTC; CDR3: CASSLNPTSGSYNEQFF
D: .; V: TRBV4-2; size: .; J: TRBJ2-1; DNA: TGTGCCAGCAGCCACGGGGAGGGGGGCCTCACCAATGAGCAGTTCTTC; CDR3: CASSHGEGGLTNEQFF
D: TRBD1; V: TRBV5-1; size: once; J: TRBJ1-2; DNA: TGCGCCAGCAGCTTTGACAGGGACTATGGCTACACCTTC; CDR3: CASSFDRDYGYTF
D: TRBD2; V: TRBV19; size: .; J: TRBJ2-2; DNA: TGTGCCAGTACCTACGGACTAGCGGGCGGAAGGGACACCGGGGAGCTGTTTTTT; CDR3: CASTYGLAGGRDTGELFF
D: TRBD2; V: TRBV3-1/TRBV3-2; size: .; J: TRBJ2-1; DNA: TGTGCCAGCAGCTCTAGGACTAGCGGGGGGAATGAGCAGTTCTTC; CDR3: CASSSRTSGGNEQFF
D: TRBD1; V: TRBV5-4; size: .; J: TRBJ2-2; DNA: TGTGCCAGCAGCTTGTTTCCTGGACAGGGTACCACCGGGGAGCTGTTTTTT; CDR3: CASSLFPGQGTTGELFF
D: .; V: TRBV30; size: .; J: TRBJ1-2; DNA: TGTGCCTGGAGCCCACCCAGCGCTTACTATGGCTACACCTTC; CDR3: CAWSPPSAYYGYTF
D: .; V: TRBV4-2; size: .; J: TRBJ1-4; DNA: TGTGCCAGCAGCCACGCGGGGGCGCCGCCTAATGAAAAACTGTTTTTT; CDR3: CASSHAGAPPNEKLFF
D: TRBD2; V: TRBV5-4; size: once; J: TRBJ2-7; DNA: TGTGCCAGCAGTCCCTGGGGCGGGGGGTACGAGCAGTACTTC; CDR3: CASSPWGGGYEQYF
D: TRBD1; V: TRBV10-3; size: .; J: TRBJ1-3; DNA: TGTGCCATCAGATCCGGGACAGGGTCTGGAAACACCATATATTTT; CDR3: CAIRSGTGSGNTIYF
D: .; V: TRBV14; size: .; J: TRBJ2-1; DNA: TGTGCCAGCAGCCAAGCTACGGTTTACAATGAGCAGTTCTTC; CDR3: CASSQATVYNEQFF
D: .; V: TRBV6-6; size: .; J: TRBJ1-1; DNA: TGTGCCAGCAGTTACGGACAGACTCTGAACACTGAAGCTTTCTTT; CDR3: CASSYGQTLNTEAFF
D: .; V: TRBV12-3/TRBV12-4; size: .; J: TRBJ1-6; DNA: TGTGCCAGCAGTTCCGGACAGATCCTCCACTTT; CDR3: CASSSGQILHF
D: .; V: TRBV21-1; size: .; J: TRBJ2-7; DNA: TGTGCCAGCAGCGGGACAGGGGATTTGGGCGAGCAGTACTTC; CDR3: CASSGTGDLGEQYF
D: .; V: TRBV16; size: .; J: TRBJ1-4; DNA: TGTGCCAGCAGCCAAGGGCTCACAACTAATGAAAAACTGTTTTTT; CDR3: CASSQGLTTNEKLFF
D: .; V: TRBV10-3; size: .; J: TRBJ2-7; DNA: TGTGCCATCAGTGGGGGTGGGGGCAGAACCTACGAGCAGTACTTC; CDR3: CAISGGGGRTYEQYF
D: TRBD1; V: TRBV11-2; size: .; J: TRBJ2-5; DNA: TGTGCCAGCAGCCGTAACAGGGGGGTCCAAGAGACCCAGTACTTC; CDR3: CASSRNRGVQETQYF
D: .; V: TRBV30; size: .; J: TRBJ2-4; DNA: TGTGCCTGGATGTCGGGTCTGGCCAAAAACATTCAGTACTTC; CDR3: CAWMSGLAKNIQYF
D: TRBD1; V: TRBV11-2; size: .; J: TRBJ1-1; DNA: TGTGCCAGCAGCTTAGAGAGACAGGGGAGAACTTTCTTT; CDR3: CASSLERQGRTFF
D: TRBD2; V: TRBV11-2; size: .; J: TRBJ2-3; DNA: TGTGCCAGCAGCTCGACTAGCAGGGTGGCAGATACGCAGTATTTT; CDR3: CASSSTSRVADTQYF
D: .; V: TRBV6-5; size: .; J: TRBJ2-1; DNA: TGTGCCAGCAGGAGTGGGGGGGCACACAATGAGCAGTTCTTC; CDR3: CASRSGGAHNEQFF
D: TRBD2; V: TRBV5-5; size: .; J: TRBJ2-7; DNA: TGTGCCAGCAGCTTGGGGCTAGCGGGGGGTTACGAGCAGTACTTC; CDR3: CASSLGLAGGYEQYF
D: .; V: TRBV7-9; size: few; J: TRBJ2-7; DNA: TGTGCCAGCAGCACGGCCTACGAGCAGTACTTC; CDR3: CASSTAYEQYF
D: TRBD2; V: TRBV6-6; size: many; J: TRBJ2-7; DNA: TGTGCCAGCAGTTACTCGACTAGCGGGGGGGCCGAGCAGTACTTC; CDR3: CASSYSTSGGAEQYF
D: TRBD1; V: TRBV9; size: .; J: TRBJ2-3; DNA: TGTGCCAGCAGCAAGACAGGGACAGATACGCAGTATTTT; CDR3: CASSKTGTDTQYF
D: .; V: TRBV7-9; size: .; J: TRBJ1-2; DNA: TGTGCCAGCAGCTTAAAGGACAGCCGAGGCTATGGCTACACCTTC; CDR3: CASSLKDSRGYGYTF
D: .; V: TRBV11-2; size: .; J: TRBJ1-5; DNA: TGTGCCAGCAGCTTAGGGAGCGGTCAGCCCCAGCATTTT; CDR3: CASSLGSGQPQHF
D: .; V: TRBV6-5; size: .; J: TRBJ2-7; DNA: TGTGCCAGCAGGGCCGGGACTCACTACGAGCAGTACTTC; CDR3: CASRAGTHYEQYF
D: .; V: TRBV3-1/TRBV3-2; size: .; J: TRBJ1-5; DNA: TGTGCCAGCAGCCTGACAGGCGGCAATCAGCCCCAGCATTTT; CDR3: CASSLTGGNQPQHF
D: TRBD1; V: TRBV4-2; size: .; J: TRBJ2-2; DNA: TGTGCCAGCAGCCAGGGGACAGGGGGCACCGGGGAGCTGTTTTTT; CDR3: CASSQGTGGTGELFF
D: .; V: TRBV18; size: .; J: TRBJ2-2; DNA: TGTGCCAGCTCACCTTCGGACAGCACCGGGGAGCTGTTTTTT; CDR3: CASSPSDSTGELFF
D: TRBD1; V: TRBV6-2/TRBV6-3; size: .; J: TRBJ1-6; DNA: TGTGCCAGCAGTCGACAGGGTAATTCACCCCTCCACTTT; CDR3: CASSRQGNSPLHF
D: TRBD2; V: TRBV7-7; size: .; J: TRBJ2-1; DNA: TGTGCCAGCAGCTTAGTTCCGGGACTAGGAGGTGAGCAGTTCTTC; CDR3: CASSLVPGLGGEQFF
D: TRBD1; V: TRBV19; size: .; J: TRBJ2-6; DNA: TGTGCCAGTAGCCAAGAACAGGGGACAGGGGCCAACGTCCTGACTTTC; CDR3: CASSQEQGTGANVLTF
D: TRBD2; V: TRBV30; size: .; J: TRBJ2-2; DNA: TGTGCCTGGAGTGTACTTTCGGGGGGTGCCGGGGAGCTGTTTTTT; CDR3: CAWSVLSGGAGELFF
D: .; V: TRBV30; size: .; J: TRBJ2-7; DNA: TGTGCCTGGAGTCGCACAGGGGAGCAGTACTTC; CDR3: CAWSRTGEQYF
D: .; V: TRBV6-1; size: .; J: TRBJ1-3; DNA: TGTGCCAGCAGTGTCGGGCGCACTAGCTCTGGAAACACCATATATTTT; CDR3: CASSVGRTSSGNTIYF
D: TRBD1; V: TRBV3-1/TRBV3-2; size: .; J: TRBJ2-7; DNA: TGTGCCAGCAGCCAGACAGGGGCAACCTACGAGCAGTACTTC; CDR3: CASSQTGATYEQYF
D: TRBD2; V: TRBV14; size: many; J: TRBJ2-5; DNA: TGTGCCAGCAGCCAACTGACTAGCGGGGGGCAAGAGACCCAGTACTTC; CDR3: CASSQLTSGGQETQYF
D: .; V: TRBV7-9; size: .; J: TRBJ2-7; DNA: TGTGCCAGCAGCTTAGGTACATACGAGCAGTACTTC; CDR3: CASSLGTYEQYF
D: .; V: TRBV12-3/TRBV12-4; size: .; J: TRBJ1-5; DNA: TGTGCCAGCAGTACTGGGGGGGCTCAGCCCCAGCATTTT; CDR3: CASSTGGAQPQHF
D: TRBD1; V: TRBV25-1; size: .; J: TRBJ2-7; DNA: TGTGCCAGCCGGCAGGGGACAGGGTACGAGCAGTACTTC; CDR3: CASRQGTGYEQYF
D: .; V: TRBV24-1; size: .; J: TRBJ2-1; DNA: TGTGCCACCGGGGGGGCAGGATTTAACAATTCCTACAATGAGCAGTTCTTC; CDR3: CATGGAGFNNSYNEQFF